These 8 T cell receptor beta chains were sequenced from one sample in a study of shared clonotypes between healthy human individuals. Assay: immunoSEQ multiplex PCR; the TCRdb copy retains only in-frame clones and omits some. This sample yields 850,000 to 1,200,000 clones, of which 60% to 80% are seen a single time; approximately 1.5% belongs to the top ten. Source material: memory CD4+ T cells sorted from blood. Subset here: CD45RA-negative fraction. The receptor set was obtained from a man younger than 35 in good health.

The chain employs TRBV5-1 and TRBJ2-3; 9 bases map to TRBD1. V gave up 4 bases and J gave up 5 bases; unmatched junction bases: 8. Germline V gene lookup returns CDR1 SGHRS and CDR2 YFSETQ. The CDR3 length is 15 residues. The CDR3 here is CASSLTDRGIDTQYF. CDR3 DNA: TGCGCCAGCAGCCTTACGGACAGGGGCATAGATACGCAGTATTTT.

The rearrangement links TRBV7-2 to TRBJ1-4; unclear D gene. V was cut by 2 bases and J by 6 bases, with 7 bases left in between. The CDR3 runs to 13 residues. From germline, CDR1 is SGHTA and CDR2 FQGNSA. CDR3 amino acids: CASSLTWDEKLFF. The CDR3 region has the DNA TGTGCCAGCAGCTTAACGTGGGATGAAAAACTGTTTTTT.

This clone was observed a few times. V is TRBV6-1 and J is TRBJ1-5, with D hard to call. Looked up from germline, CDR1 is MNHNS and CDR2 is SASEGT. This CDR3 contains 13 residues. Trimming removed 4 bases from V and 3 bases from J, with 7 bases in between. CDR3 in DNA: TGTGCCAGCAGTGGGGATTACAATCAGCCCCAGCATTTT. Its translation is CASSGDYNQPQHF.

This CDR3 reads CASSKEAGGQEQYF. The CDR3 region has the DNA TGTGCCAGCAGTAAAGAAGCGGGAGGCCAAGAGCAGTACTTC. The chain has TRBV6-1 and TRBJ2-7; 9 bases align to TRBD2. The CDR3 totals 14 residues. Germline trimming cut 5 bases from V and 7 bases from J; bases unmatched to any gene: 9. Germline lookup yields CDR1 MNHNS and CDR2 SASEGT.

The gene calls are TRBV2 and TRBJ2-2; no clear D gene. Germline V gene sequence: CDR1 SNHLY, CDR2 FYNNEI. V gave up 8 bases and J gave up 1 base, with 8 bases separating them. This CDR3 spans 13 amino acids. The CDR3 region has the DNA TGTGCCAGCGCCCTCATGAACACCGGGGAGCTGTTTTTT. This translates into CASALMNTGELFF.

With regard to this clone: Other DNA sequences in this sample translate to the same CDR3. The chain couples TRBV30 to TRBJ2-3; D unclear. The CDR3 extends over 14 amino acids. Between the trimmed V and J ends, which lost 0 bases and 2 bases, there was a span of 9 bases. Germline CDR1 reads GTSNPN; CDR2 reads SVGIG (reference sequence). The CDR3 region has the DNA TGTGCCTGGAGTGTGGCCGGATACACAGATACGCAGTATTTT. This gives the protein CAWSVAGYTDTQYF.

The chain joins TRBV15 to TRBJ2-4; 15 bases line up with TRBD2. The V segment lost 1 base and the J segment 6 bases; nucleotides outside the gene matches: 7. Germline lookup yields CDR1 LNHNV and CDR2 YYDKDF (reference sequence). CDR3 size: 18 residues. The chain's CDR3 is CATSRGDGLAGGRNIQYF. The CDR3 DNA reads TGTGCCACCAGCAGAGGGGACGGACTAGCGGGAGGGAGAAACATTCAGTACTTC.

This clone was recorded a few times. The chain couples TRBV29-1 to TRBJ1-4; D remains unclear. The CDR3 has 13 residues. Germline V lookup: CDR1 SQVTM, CDR2 ANQGSEA. V lost 4 bases and J 0 bases, leaving 6 bases between the germline ends. CDR3 protein: CSVGSATNEKLFF. The CDR3 DNA reads TGCAGCGTTGGGAGTGCAACTAATGAAAAACTGTTTTTT.